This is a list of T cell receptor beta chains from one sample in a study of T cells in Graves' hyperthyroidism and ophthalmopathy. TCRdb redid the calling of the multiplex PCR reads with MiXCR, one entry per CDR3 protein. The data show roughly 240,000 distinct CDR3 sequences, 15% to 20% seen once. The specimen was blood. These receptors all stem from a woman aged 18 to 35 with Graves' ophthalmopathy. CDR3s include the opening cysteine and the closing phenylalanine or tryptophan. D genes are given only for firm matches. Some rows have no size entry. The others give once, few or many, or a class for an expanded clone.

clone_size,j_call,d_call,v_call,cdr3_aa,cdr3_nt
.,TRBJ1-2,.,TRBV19,CASNSGIGYTF,TGTGCCAGTAATTCAGGGATCGGCTACACCTTC
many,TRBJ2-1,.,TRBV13,CASSLRGGPYNEQFF,TGTGCCAGCAGCTTAAGAGGGGGACCCTACAATGAGCAGTTCTTC
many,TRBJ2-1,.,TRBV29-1,CSVYPGRANEQFF,TGCAGCGTTTACCCAGGCAGGGCCAATGAGCAGTTCTTC
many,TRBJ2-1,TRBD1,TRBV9,CASSVADRGRDEQFF,TGTGCCAGCAGCGTAGCGGACAGGGGGCGCGATGAGCAGTTCTTC
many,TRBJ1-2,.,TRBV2,CASRQDKSNYGYTF,TGTGCCAGCAGGCAGGATAAATCTAACTATGGCTACACCTTC
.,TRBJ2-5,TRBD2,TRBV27,CASSFEVAGGQETQYF,TGTGCCAGCAGTTTTGAAGTAGCGGGAGGCCAAGAGACCCAGTACTTC
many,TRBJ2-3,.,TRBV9,CASSGEATGAYTQYF,TGTGCCAGCAGTGGAGAAGCAACGGGCGCATATACGCAGTATTTT
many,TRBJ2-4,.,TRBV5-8,CASSFPGAKNIQYF,TGTGCCAGCAGCTTTCCGGGAGCCAAAAACATTCAGTACTTC
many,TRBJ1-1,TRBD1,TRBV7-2,CASSLTGTGGYITEAFF,TGTGCCAGCAGCCTAACCGGGACAGGGGGCTATATCACTGAAGCTTTCTTT
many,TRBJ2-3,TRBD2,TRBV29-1,CSVRLTSGTDTQYF,TGCAGCGTTAGGCTAACTAGCGGTACAGATACGCAGTATTTT
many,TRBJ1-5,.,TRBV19,CASSPTWTPDGLSQHF,TGTGCCAGTAGCCCCACGTGGACCCCAGACGGCCTGTCCCAGCATTTT
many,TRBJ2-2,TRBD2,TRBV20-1,CSARVPSGRAPGELFF,TGCAGTGCTAGAGTCCCTAGCGGGAGGGCCCCCGGGGAGCTGTTTTTT
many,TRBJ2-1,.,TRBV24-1,CATSDFGSRGALFF,TGTGCCACCAGTGATTTTGGGTCGAGAGGGGCGCTGTTCTTC